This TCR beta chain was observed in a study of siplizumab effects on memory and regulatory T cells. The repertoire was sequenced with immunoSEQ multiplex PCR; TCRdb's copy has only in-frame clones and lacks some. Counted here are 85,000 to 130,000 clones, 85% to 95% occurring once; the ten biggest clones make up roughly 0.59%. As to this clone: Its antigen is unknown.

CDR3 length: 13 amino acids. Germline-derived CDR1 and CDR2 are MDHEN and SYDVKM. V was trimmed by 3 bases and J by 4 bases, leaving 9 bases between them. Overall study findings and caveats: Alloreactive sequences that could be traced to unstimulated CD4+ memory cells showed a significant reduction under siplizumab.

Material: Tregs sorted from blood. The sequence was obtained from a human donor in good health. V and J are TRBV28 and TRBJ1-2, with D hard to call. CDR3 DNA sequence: TGTGCCAGCAGTTTGAGAGAAGCCTATGGCTACACCTTC. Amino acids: CASSLREAYGYTF.